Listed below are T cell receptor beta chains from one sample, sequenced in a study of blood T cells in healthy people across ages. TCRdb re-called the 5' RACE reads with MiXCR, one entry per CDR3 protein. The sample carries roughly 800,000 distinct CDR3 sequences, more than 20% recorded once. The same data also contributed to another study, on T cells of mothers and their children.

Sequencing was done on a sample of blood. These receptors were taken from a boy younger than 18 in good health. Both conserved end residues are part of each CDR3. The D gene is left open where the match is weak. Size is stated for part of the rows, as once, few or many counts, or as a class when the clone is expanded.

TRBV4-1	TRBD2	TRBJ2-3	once	CASSPIAGRGDTQYF	TGCGCCAGCAGCCCCATAGCGGGAAGGGGAGATACGCAGTATTTT
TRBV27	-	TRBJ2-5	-	CASSSRVGEETQYF	TGTGCCAGCAGTTCTAGGGTAGGGGAAGAGACCCAGTACTTC
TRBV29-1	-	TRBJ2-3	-	CSVVSSTDTQYF	TGCAGCGTTGTCTCTAGCACAGATACGCAGTATTTT
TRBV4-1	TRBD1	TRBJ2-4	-	CASSQDPTGANIQYF	TGCGCCAGCAGCCAAGATCCCACAGGGGCGAACATTCAGTACTTC
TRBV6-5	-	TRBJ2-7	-	CANSLPGGYEQYF	TGTGCCAACAGTTTGCCAGGAGGCTACGAGCAGTACTTC
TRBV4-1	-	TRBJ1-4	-	CASSPRDLATNEKLFF	TGCGCCAGCAGCCCTCGGGACCTTGCAACTAATGAAAAACTGTTTTTT
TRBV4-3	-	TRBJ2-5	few	CASSLLQEETQYF	TGCGCCAGCAGCCTCCTCCAAGAAGAGACCCAGTACTTC
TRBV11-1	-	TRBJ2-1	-	CASRGGGHNEQFF	TGTGCCAGCAGGGGTGGGGGTCACAATGAGCAGTTCTTC
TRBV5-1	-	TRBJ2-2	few	CASKIGELARSGELFF	TGCGCCAGCAAGATAGGAGAACTAGCCCGTTCCGGGGAGCTGTTTTTT
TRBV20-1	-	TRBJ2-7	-	CSARGSQGHYEQYF	TGCAGTGCTAGAGGTTCCCAGGGGCACTACGAGCAGTACTTC
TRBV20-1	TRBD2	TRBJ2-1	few	CSARGGLAGVEQFF	TGCAGTGCTAGAGGGGGCCTAGCGGGAGTCGAGCAGTTCTTC
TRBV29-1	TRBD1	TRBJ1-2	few	CSVLPMDRVHYTF	TGCAGCGTTCTCCCTATGGACAGGGTGCACTACACCTTC
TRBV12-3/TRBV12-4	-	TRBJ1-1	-	CASSLISGGNTEAFF	TGTGCCAGCAGTTTAATTTCGGGGGGCAACACTGAAGCTTTCTTT
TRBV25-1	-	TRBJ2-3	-	CASSALAGPPEQYF	TGTGCCAGCAGTGCCCTAGCTGGACCTCCCGAGCAGTATTTT
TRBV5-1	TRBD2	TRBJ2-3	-	CASRGTSGISDTQYF	TGCGCCAGCAGGGGTACTAGCGGGATTTCGGATACGCAGTATTTT
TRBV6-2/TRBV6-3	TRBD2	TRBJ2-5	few	CASSYKQRGGLETQYF	TGTGCCAGCAGTTACAAGCAACGGGGGGGCCTCGAGACCCAGTACTTC
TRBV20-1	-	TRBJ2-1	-	CSARDYDLSSYNEQFF	TGCAGTGCTAGAGATTATGACTTAAGCTCCTACAATGAGCAGTTCTTC
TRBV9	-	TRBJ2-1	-	CASSTRQTTYNEQFF	TGTGCCAGCAGCACCCGGCAGACAACTTACAATGAGCAGTTCTTC
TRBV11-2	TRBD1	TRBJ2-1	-	CASSLVGGFYNEQFF	TGTGCCAGCAGCTTAGTAGGGGGCTTCTACAATGAGCAGTTCTTC
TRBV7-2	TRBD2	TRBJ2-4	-	CASNEGVERGATIQYF	TGTGCCAGCAACGAGGGGGTGGAGCGGGGGGCCACCATTCAGTACTTC